Shown below are 11 T cell receptor beta chains from a single sample sequenced in a study of T cells in Graves' hyperthyroidism and ophthalmopathy. Amplified regions were TCR beta CDR3 sequences from RNA transcripts. First-round RT-PCR targeting the TCR CDR3 was performed with the HTBI primer set. From the multiplex PCR reads, TCRdb called clonotypes with MiXCR, one entry per CDR3 protein. The table records 300,000 to 500,000 distinct CDR3 sequences, under 15% of them present only once. Sequences were obtained from blood. All receptors derive from a young woman with Graves' hyperthyroidism.

Many counts were recorded for this clonotype. The chain is built from TRBV18 and TRBJ2-2; D perhaps matches TRBD1 (5 bases). V shed 4 bases and J shed 0 bases, with 12 bases lying between them. The CDR3 runs 16 residues. Germline CDR1 is KGHSH and CDR2 is LQKENI. CDR3 sequence (DNA): TGTGCCAGCTCACGTCAGGGTATAGCGAACACCGGGGAGCTGTTTTTT. Translating gives CASSRQGIANTGELFF.

This clonotype has more than one count but fewer than ten. The rearrangement uses TRBV27 and TRBJ1-2; the D is unclear. The CDR3 spans 14 residues. V was shortened by 3 bases and J by 7 bases, with 15 bases between the two germline ends. Germline V lookup: CDR1 MNHEY, CDR2 SMNVEV (reference sequence). The CDR3 DNA reads as TGTGCCAGCAGTTTCAACGCGAGGGCGCGTGGCTACACCTTC. This sequence encodes CASSFNARARGYTF.

This clonotype was observed at least ten times. This CDR3 reads CASSSSGVFGQFF. As DNA, the CDR3 is TGTGCCAGCAGCTCCAGCGGGGTATTCGGGCAGTTCTTC. The rearrangement joins TRBV7-3 to TRBJ2-1; TRBD2 aligns across 7 bases. Germline V gene lookup returns CDR1 SGHTA and CDR2 FQGTGA. V shed 4 bases, J shed 12 bases, and the junction held 9 bases outside the gene matches. This CDR3 spans 13 amino acids. Drawing the rest from reference TRBV7-3 and TRBJ2-1, the complete variable domain is GAGVSQTPSNKVTEKGKYVELRCDPISGHTALYWYRQSLGQGPEFLIYFQGTGAADDSGLPNDRFFAVRPEGSVSTLKIQRTERGDSAVYLCASSSSGVFGQFFGPGTRLTVL.

This clonotype was seen more than once but under ten times. The CDR3 DNA is TGTGCCAGCAGCTTAGTGGCAGGGGGCTTGGCTGGGGCCAACGTCCTGACTTTC. It codes for CASSLVAGGLAGANVLTF. The chain carries TRBV7-8 and TRBJ2-6, with TRBD1 identical over 8 bases. The V gene end was trimmed by 1 base and the J gene end by 2 bases; junction bases not matched to a gene: 7. The germline V gene has CDR1 SGHVS and CDR2 FQNEAQ. This CDR3 contains 18 residues. Full variable domain (remainder filled in from reference TRBV7-8 and TRBJ2-6): GAGVSQSPRYKVAKRGQDVALRCDPISGHVSLFWYQQALGQGPEFLTYFQNEAQLDKSGLPSDRFFAERPEGSVSTLKIQRTQQEDSAVYLCASSLVAGGLAGANVLTFGAGSRLTVL.

This chain joins TRBV7-3 and TRBJ2-1; D not certain. V was clipped by 4 bases and J by 0 bases, with 10 bases between them. The CDR3 length is 15 residues. Per the germline V gene, CDR1 is SGHTA and CDR2 is FQGTGA. The CDR3 reads CASSSHPNSYNEQFF. The CDR3 DNA is TGTGCCAGCAGCTCCCATCCTAACTCCTACAATGAGCAGTTCTTC.

This clonotype showed up many times. The gene calls are TRBV28 and TRBJ2-1; 12 bases agree with TRBD1. The J segment lost 6 bases and the V segment lost 3 bases, leaving 9 bases of the junction unmatched. The length of the CDR3 is 17 residues. Germline CDR1 MDHEN, CDR2 SYDVKM. DNA of the CDR3: TGTGCCAGCAGTTTCCGGGACAGGGGGCATTTGGGCAATGAGCAGTTCTTC. Its protein is CASSFRDRGHLGNEQFF.

This clonotype was counted many times. This chain connects TRBV28 to TRBJ1-1; D is possibly TRBD1 (6 bases). Trimming shortened V by 3 bases and J by 4 bases, and 21 bases separated the two germline ends. CDR1 is MDHEN and CDR2 is SYDVKM in the germline V gene. CDR3 size: 17 residues. CDR3 coding DNA: TGTGCCAGCAGTTTCAATCTTCCGGGGGGCGTTGGCACTGAAGCTTTCTTT. Translating it yields CASSFNLPGGVGTEAFF.

The genes are TRBV4-1 and TRBJ1-3, with D tentatively TRBD1 (6 bases). The CDR3 covers 17 residues. CDR1 is MGHRA and CDR2 is YSYEKL in the germline V gene. With 1 base removed from V and 0 bases from J, the gap between germline ends came to 13 bases. DNA of the CDR3: TGCGCCAGCAGCCAAGTCGTCGGGGGCCTCTCTGGAAACACCATATATTTT. Translating gives CASSQVVGGLSGNTIYF.

This clonotype appeared a few times. This sequence joins TRBV6-1 and TRBJ2-1, with D unresolved. Per the germline V gene, CDR1 is MNHNS and CDR2 is SASEGT. V dropped 6 bases and J dropped 0 bases, with 21 bases sitting between them. There are 18 residues in the CDR3. In DNA form, the CDR3 reads TGTGCCAGCAGCCGTTACCCCCTCGGGCAGAGCTCCTACAATGAGCAGTTCTTC. This sequence encodes CASSRYPLGQSSYNEQFF.

This clonotype came up many times. The genes are TRBV28 and TRBJ1-5; the match to TRBD1 covers 11 bases. V shed 4 bases and J 7 bases; nucleotides not matched to a gene: 9. The germline gives CDR1 MDHEN, CDR2 SYDVKM. There are 16 residues in the CDR3. The CDR3 protein is CASSSRGQGAWQPQHF. The CDR3 nucleotides are TGTGCCAGCAGTTCCCGAGGACAGGGGGCATGGCAGCCCCAGCATTTT.

This clonotype came up many times. CDR3 nucleotide sequence: TGTGCCAGCAGTTACCCCTTCCGGGGAGATGAGGTCGGGGAGCTGTTTTTT. Translated, it gives CASSYPFRGDEVGELFF. The chain uses TRBV6-2 or TRBV6-3 and TRBJ2-2; D is perhaps TRBD2 (5 bases). This CDR3 region has 17 residues. CDR1 MNHEY and CDR2 SVGEGT come from the germline V gene. Trimming pared 2 bases from V and 7 bases from J, leaving 20 bases between.